One sample yielded the 3 T cell receptor beta chains listed below, sequenced in a study of control samples from healthy donors and cancer patients. The assay was immunoSEQ multiplex PCR, and TCRdb's table has in-frame clones only and misses some. This sample has about 410,000 clones; around nine tenths occur once, and the top ten carry around 6.5%. Material: PBMCs. These receptors came from a man aged 35 to 55 with head and neck cancer.

This rearrangement joins TRBV5-4 to TRBJ2-3, with D perhaps TRBD2 (5 bases). V was cut by 3 bases and J by 4 bases, with 15 bases left in between. Germline CDR1 is SGHNT and CDR2 is YYREEE (reference sequence). The CDR3 consists of 15 residues. The CDR3 loop reads CASSSRASRADTQYF. CDR3 sequence (DNA): TGTGCCAGCAGCTCACGGGCCTCGAGGGCAGATACGCAGTATTTT.

The CDR3 sequence is CASKSQSLGDNYGYTF. In DNA form, the CDR3 reads TGTGCCAGCAAGAGCCAGTCACTGGGGGATAACTATGGCTACACCTTC. The genes are TRBV28 and TRBJ1-2, with D possibly TRBD1 on 5 matching bases. Germline lookup yields CDR1 MDHEN and CDR2 SYDVKM. CDR3 size: 16 residues. V shed 7 bases and J shed 1 base, with 19 bases lying between them.

The rearrangement joins TRBV3-1 (or the pseudogene TRBV3-2) to TRBJ2-3; tentative D call: TRBD2 (6 bases). This CDR3 spans 15 amino acids. V shed 5 bases and J shed 6 bases, with 18 bases lying between them. Looked up from germline, CDR1 is LGHDT and CDR2 is YNNKEL (reference sequence). Here the CDR3 reads CASSTSADGTDTQYF. CDR3 DNA sequence: TGTGCCAGCAGCACCTCAGCGGACGGGACTGATACGCAGTATTTT.